This TCR beta chain was recovered during a study of T cells after yellow fever vaccination. Study-wide findings and caveats: Among all clonotypes, a small share was observed in both CD4 and CD8 compartments. Abundant clonotypes from the bulk population could get into FACS-sorted repertoires as contaminants. After the booster, roughly 96% of CD4 and more than 85% of CD8 primary-response clones were re-detected.

The authors made TCR cDNA by 5'RACE template switching, adding a universal primer site and UMIs. TCRdb passed the 5' RACE reads through MiXCR, listing each CDR3 protein once. The sample has 450,000 to 650,000 distinct CDR3 sequences; 21% are singletons. As for this clonotype: Its antigen is still unknown.

V gave up 6 bases and J gave up 6 bases, with 18 bases separating them. This CDR3 has 15 residues. The germline CDR1 and CDR2 sequences are SGHAT and FQNNGV. Sequencing used PBMCs, obtained 20 to 25 days after the first yellow fever vaccination. The source is a man aged 18-30 years who received the YFV17D yellow fever vaccine. V is TRBV11-2 and J is TRBJ2-1; the D gene is possibly TRBD2 (7 bases). The chain's CDR3 is CASSLIRGAGNEQFF. CDR3 in DNA: TGTGCCAGCAGTCTAATCCGGGGGGCGGGCAATGAGCAGTTCTTC.